This T cell receptor (beta chain) appears in the sequencing data of a study of control samples from healthy donors and cancer patients. Trimming cost V 4 bases and J 0 bases; bases outside gene matches: 21. Germline V gives CDR1 SGHDN, CDR2 FVKESK. This CDR3 is 21 amino acids long. TCRdb's copy holds only in-frame clones and misses some; the assay was immunoSEQ multiplex PCR. The sample gives about 120,000 clones, 80% to 90% of which show up once; approximately 1.1% is in the top ten. The clonotype comes from a woman aged 45-59 years with colorectal cancer. Sequencing input: PBMCs. The gene calls are TRBV14 and TRBJ2-3, with TRBD2 matching 8 bases. CDR3 sequence: CASSRHIGGTSGGSSTDTQYF. The CDR3 DNA reads as TGTGCCAGCAGCCGACATATAGGAGGTACTAGCGGAGGTTCAAGCACAGATACGCAGTATTTT.